Each of the 26 T cell receptor beta chains below was sequenced from the same sample in a study of identical twins. TCRdb re-called the 5' RACE reads with MiXCR, one entry per CDR3 protein. The data show about 690,000 distinct CDR3 sequences, with 5.5% to 6.5% seen just once and 1.5% to 2% held by the top ten. The specimen sequenced was naive T cells sorted from blood. The origin of the receptors is a man between 18 and 35 years old in good health.

The chain employs TRBV5-1 and TRBJ2-7, with a weak D call TRBD2 (5 bases). Germline CDR1 is SGHRS and CDR2 is YFSETQ. Trimming stripped 0 bases from V and 2 bases from J, with 9 bases between. The CDR3 loop spans 14 amino acids. CDR3 sequence reads: CASSLDGKAYEQYF. CDR3 nucleotides: TGCGCCAGCAGCTTGGACGGGAAGGCCTACGAGCAGTACTTC.

In this sample, this clonotype turned up a few times. The chain recombines TRBV29-1 with TRBJ2-1; 8 nucleotides line up with TRBD2. The germline V gene encodes CDR1 SQVTM and CDR2 ANQGSEA. CDR3 length: 17 residues. With V trimmed by 3 bases and J by 0 bases, 10 bases remained unmatched. This CDR3 is CSVEGVREDSSYNEQFF. The CDR3 coding sequence is TGCAGCGTTGAGGGTGTGCGGGAGGACTCCTCCTACAATGAGCAGTTCTTC.

This clonotype was seen many times. The chain combines TRBV10-3 with TRBJ2-1; no reliable D call. CDR3 length: 14 amino acids. The germline V and J ends were trimmed by 4 bases and 8 bases, with 15 bases remaining between them. Germline loops: CDR1 ENHRY, CDR2 SYGVKD. The CDR3 nucleotides read TGTGCCATCAGTGGTCTTGGCTCCGCCGATGAGCAGTTCTTC. Translating gives CAISGLGSADEQFF.

The chain joins TRBV20-1 to TRBJ2-1, with D unresolved. The V end lost 1 base, the J end lost 7 bases, and 14 bases lay between the germline ends. This CDR3 has 14 amino acids. Germline V gene lookup returns CDR1 DFQATT and CDR2 SNEGSKA (reference sequence). The CDR3 spells CSARVPHLGNEQFF. Here the CDR3 DNA reads TGCAGTGCTAGAGTTCCCCATTTGGGGAATGAGCAGTTCTTC.

This clonotype was seen only a few times. V is TRBV5-6 and J is TRBJ1-2, with 12 nucleotides matching TRBD1. The V gene's germline CDR1 is SGHDT and CDR2 YYEEEE. The trim removed 4 bases at V and 7 bases at J, leaving 11 bases unmatched. The CDR3 loop spans 16 amino acids. The CDR3 spells CASSRGQGATRGGYTF. In nucleotides, the CDR3 is TGTGCCAGCAGCCGGGGACAGGGGGCCACAAGGGGTGGCTACACCTTC.

This clonotype has a handful of counts. The genes are TRBV25-1 and TRBJ2-1; 7 bases are shared with TRBD1. CDR1 is MGHDK and CDR2 is SYGVNS in the germline V gene. The length of the CDR3 is 17 residues. The junction had 10 bases not matched to a gene; V was cut back by 5 bases and J by 0 bases. CDR3 DNA sequence: TGTGCCAGCAGTTTCTCGACAGGGCTAAGCTCCTACAATGAGCAGTTCTTC. Its protein is CASSFSTGLSSYNEQFF.

This clonotype showed up many times. The genes are TRBV18 and TRBJ1-5; possibly TRBD1 for D (6 bases). This CDR3 region has 14 residues. CDR1 is KGHSH and CDR2 is LQKENI in the germline V gene. The V end was cut by 8 bases, the J end by 0 bases, with 11 bases between. CDR3 region: CASSPQGSNQPQHF. CDR3 nucleotide sequence: TGTGCCAGCAGTCCACAGGGTAGCAATCAGCCCCAGCATTTT.

V gene TRBV28 combines with J gene TRBJ2-5; D might be TRBD2 (5 bases). The germline CDR1 and CDR2 sequences are MDHEN and SYDVKM. The CDR3 is 15 amino acids. V gave up 1 base and J gave up 1 base, with 10 bases separating them. This CDR3 reads CASSLYRRAQETQYF. DNA for the CDR3: TGTGCCAGCAGTTTATACCGGCGGGCCCAAGAGACCCAGTACTTC.

V gene TRBV7-6 combines with J gene TRBJ2-7; D is possibly TRBD1 (5 bases). The germline V gene has CDR1 SGHVS and CDR2 FNYEAQ. This CDR3 region has 17 residues. V gave up 5 bases and J gave up 5 bases, with 25 bases separating them. The CDR3 DNA is TGTGCCAGCAGCCCCTCCCAACATTACCAGGGAACGGACGAGCAGTACTTC. Its translation is CASSPSQHYQGTDEQYF.

This clonotype was recorded a few times. The chain is built from TRBV2 and TRBJ2-4, with unresolved D. The germline CDR1 and CDR2 sequences are SNHLY and FYNNEI. This CDR3 contains 13 residues. V lost 6 bases and J 7 bases, leaving 13 bases between the germline ends. The CDR3 sequence is CASSASLANIQYF. The CDR3, as DNA: TGTGCCAGCAGCGCATCCCTGGCCAACATTCAGTACTTC.

This clonotype was counted ten times or more. This chain joins TRBV7-3 and TRBJ2-2; tentative D call: TRBD2 (6 bases). Germline CDR1 reads SGHTA; CDR2 reads FQGTGA. Trimming removed 3 bases from V and 2 bases from J, with 10 bases in between. The CDR3 is 15 residues long. CDR3 loop: CASSFTGSNTGELFF. The CDR3 DNA is TGTGCCAGCAGCTTTACCGGGAGCAACACCGGGGAGCTGTTTTTT.

This clonotype showed up just a few times. This rearrangement joins TRBV12-3 or TRBV12-4 to TRBJ2-7; 9 nucleotides agree with TRBD1. Unmatched junction bases numbered 10, after V lost 5 bases and J lost 5 bases. This CDR3 comprises 15 residues. This CDR3 is CASSPQQGAVDEQYF. The CDR3, as DNA: TGTGCCAGCAGTCCACAACAGGGGGCCGTAGACGAGCAGTACTTC.

The chain carries TRBV30 and TRBJ1-1, with D unclear. The CDR3 consists of 14 residues. Germline CDR1 GTSNPN, CDR2 SVGIG (reference sequence). V was clipped by 4 bases and J by 1 base, with 13 bases between them. Here the CDR3 reads CAWTWMGENTEAFF. CDR3 coding DNA: TGTGCCTGGACCTGGATGGGTGAGAACACTGAAGCTTTCTTT.

This clonotype appeared many times. V usage is TRBV29-1 and J usage is TRBJ2-1; D is possibly TRBD1 (6 bases). The germline V gene has CDR1 SQVTM and CDR2 ANQGSEA. V dropped 3 bases and J dropped 10 bases, with 16 bases sitting between them. There are 13 residues in the CDR3. CDR3 bases: TGCAGCGTTGAGTTGTCAGGGGTCAGGGAGCAGTTCTTC. Encoded protein: CSVELSGVREQFF.

This rearrangement joins TRBV3-1 to TRBJ2-1, with D possibly being TRBD2 (6 bases). V was shortened by 1 base and J by 6 bases, with 16 bases between the two germline ends. CDR1 is LGHDT, CDR2 YNNKEL, per germline (reference sequence). CDR3 size: 16 residues. Here the CDR3 reads CASSQGDSLGGNEQFF. The DNA for the CDR3 is TGTGCCAGCAGCCAAGGGGACTCCCTGGGCGGCAATGAGCAGTTCTTC.

This clonotype was detected many times. This rearrangement joins TRBV12-3 or TRBV12-4 to TRBJ2-1; 14 bases fit TRBD2. The CDR3 is 16 amino acids. The ends lost 4 bases at V and 8 bases at J; junction bases unmatched: 7. As DNA, the CDR3 is TGTGCCAGCAGTTCCCAGGGACTAGCGGGAGAATATGAGCAGTTCTTC. Translating gives CASSSQGLAGEYEQFF.

In its sample, this clonotype was seen many times. The J gene is TRBJ1-2, the V gene TRBV28; TRBD1 matches at 8 bases. The trim removed 10 bases at V and 4 bases at J, leaving 14 bases unmatched. The CDR3 is 15 residues long. Germline V gene lookup returns CDR1 MDHEN and CDR2 SYDVKM. The CDR3 loop reads CATMPWAGGSYGYTF. The CDR3 nucleotides are TGTGCCACCATGCCGTGGGCAGGGGGCAGCTATGGCTACACCTTC.

This clonotype has at least ten counts. CDR3 loop: CASSYSQGGTGELFF. The CDR3 DNA reads TGTGCCAGCAGTTACTCGCAGGGGGGCACCGGGGAGCTGTTTTTT. This chain links TRBV6-5 with TRBJ2-2; D is possibly TRBD1 (7 bases). Germline lookup yields CDR1 MNHEY and CDR2 SVGAGI. Deletions cut 0 bases from V and 4 bases from J, with 9 bases between. The length of the CDR3 is 15 residues.

The table lists this clonotype with many counts. The chain uses TRBV5-1 and TRBJ2-1, with 7 nucleotides matching TRBD1. The V segment lost 0 bases and the J segment 0 bases; nucleotides outside the gene matches: 21. The CDR3 loop spans 22 amino acids. Per the germline V gene, CDR1 is SGHRS and CDR2 is YFSETQ. CDR3 region: CASSLEVGGAFWRRFSYNEQFF. DNA for the CDR3: TGCGCCAGCAGCTTGGAGGTAGGGGGCGCATTTTGGCGGCGATTCTCCTACAATGAGCAGTTCTTC.

This clonotype was recorded a few times. This chain links TRBV7-9 with TRBJ2-6, with D possibly being TRBD1 (5 bases). The CDR3 is made up of 17 amino acids. CDR1 SEHNR and CDR2 FQNEAQ come from the germline V gene (reference sequence). V was trimmed by 2 bases and J by 0 bases, leaving 11 bases between them. CDR3 residues: CASSLWQGSSGANVLTF. The DNA for the CDR3 is TGTGCCAGCAGCTTATGGCAGGGTAGCTCTGGGGCCAACGTCCTGACTTTC. The variable domain in full, completed from reference TRBV7-9 and TRBJ2-6, reads DTGVSQNPRHKITKRGQNVTFRCDPISEHNRLYWYRQTLGQGPEFLTYFQNEAQLEKSRLLSDRFSAERPKGSFSTLEIQRTEQGDSAMYLCASSLWQGSSGANVLTFGAGSRLTVL.

This clonotype occurred many times. Written as DNA, the CDR3 is TGCAGTGCCAGAACTACTAGCGGGAGGGCCGGGAATGAGCAGTTCTTC. It codes for CSARTTSGRAGNEQFF. The chain carries TRBV20-1 and TRBJ2-1; 13 bases map to TRBD2. Losses at the gene ends were 6 bases for V and 7 bases for J; bases not matched to a gene: 12. Germline V gives CDR1 DFQATT, CDR2 SNEGSKA (reference sequence). The CDR3 has 16 residues.

This clonotype occurred many times. The CDR3 DNA sequence: TGTGCCACCAGCCGCTGGACTAGCGGGATCTACGAGCAGTACGTC. Translation: CATSRWTSGIYEQYV. This chain joins TRBV15 and TRBJ2-7, with 12 bases identical to TRBD2. Germline lookup yields CDR1 LNHNV and CDR2 YYDKDF (reference sequence). The V gene end was trimmed by 5 bases and the J gene end by 3 bases; junction bases not matched to a gene: 5. The CDR3 is 15 residues long.

This clonotype was observed many times. The V call is TRBV5-1, the J call TRBJ2-3; possible D gene TRBD1, 6 bases. The CDR3 runs 16 residues. Germline V gene sequence: CDR1 SGHRS, CDR2 YFSETQ. V was clipped by 4 bases and J by 4 bases, with 19 bases between them. The CDR3 here is CASSAAGTSSADTQYF. In DNA, the CDR3 is TGCGCCAGCAGCGCCGCCGGGACATCAAGCGCAGATACGCAGTATTTT.

This clonotype was counted at least ten times. This chain joins TRBV10-3 and TRBJ2-5; 7 bases match TRBD2. This CDR3 contains 14 residues. The trim removed 5 bases at V and 1 base at J, leaving 4 bases unmatched. Looked up from germline, CDR1 is ENHRY and CDR2 is SYGVKD. The CDR3 region is CAISSGAAQETQYF. The CDR3 DNA sequence: TGTGCCATCAGTAGCGGGGCCGCCCAAGAGACCCAGTACTTC.

This clonotype was detected only a few times. The genes are TRBV14 and TRBJ2-1; TRBD1 matches at 9 bases. J was trimmed by 0 bases and V by 6 bases; bases with no gene match: 9. Germline CDR1 reads SGHDN; CDR2 reads FVKESK. The CDR3 extends over 17 amino acids. The CDR3 region has the DNA TGTGCCAGCAGGCAAACAGGGGGCGATGCCTCCTACAATGAGCAGTTCTTC. Translated: CASRQTGGDASYNEQFF.

DNA for the CDR3: TGTGCTAGTGGTCCCGAGCGGTCTAAGCAGTTCTTC. This encodes CASGPERSKQFF. The rearrangement joins TRBV12-5 to TRBJ2-1; possible D gene TRBD2, 5 bases. Germline values: CDR1 LGHNT, CDR2 FRNRAP. Trimming stripped 5 bases from V and 11 bases from J, with 13 bases between. The CDR3 is made up of 12 amino acids.